This T cell receptor (beta chain) was obtained from a study of cytomegalovirus exposure and HLA in healthy donors. Study results and caveats: Cytomegalovirus association was assigned to about 180 TCR beta chains. Later analysis suggested most CMV-associated TCR beta chains were HLA-restricted.

PCR used 60 Vbeta primers and 13 Jbeta primers. Some clones are missing from TCRdb's copy, which holds only in-frame ones; the method was immunoSEQ multiplex PCR. The sample lists 150,000 to 200,000 clones; approximately 84% were seen once. Trimming took off 1 base at V and 3 bases at J, with 19 bases between the two ends. Germline CDR1 is SGHDN and CDR2 is FVKESK. There are 17 residues in the CDR3. About this clone itself: Its antigen is not known.

This chain connects TRBV14 to TRBJ2-7; TRBD1 is a possible D gene (6 bases). The sequencing sample was made of PBMCs. This TCR was recovered from a girl under two years old in good health and CMV-seronegative. The CDR3 loop reads CASSQVQGLVYIYEQYF. The CDR3 DNA follows: TGTGCCAGCAGCCAAGTACAGGGATTGGTCTATATCTACGAGCAGTACTTC.